This T cell receptor beta chain derives from a study of cytomegalovirus exposure and HLA in healthy donors. Across the whole study: Drawn from HLA-typed donors, about 82 million unique TCRs were held in an early data release. General study results and limits: The classifier reportedly diagnosed cytomegalovirus status with high sensitivity and specificity. Most of the CMV-associated TCR beta chains (in a later analysis) appeared to be HLA-restricted.

PCR amplification relied on 60 Vbeta primers (plus 13 Jbeta primers). Assay: immunoSEQ multiplex PCR; the TCRdb copy retains only in-frame clones and omits some. The sample records some 150,000 clones, under 70% being singletons. Of note for this clone: Its antigen is currently unknown.

This CDR3 comprises 15 residues. The V end was cut by 5 bases, the J end by 0 bases, with 14 bases between. The germline V gene has CDR1 GTSNPN and CDR2 SVGIG (reference sequence). This receptor was taken from a woman younger than 45 in good health and CMV-seropositive. The sequencing input was PBMCs. The chain joins TRBV30 to TRBJ2-4; possible D gene TRBD2, 6 bases. CDR3 region: CAWENSGLAKNIQYF. DNA of the CDR3: TGTGCCTGGGAAAATAGCGGACTAGCCAAAAACATTCAGTACTTC.